The clone carrying this T cell receptor (beta chain) has a count of ten or more. Its matching antigen is unknown. The CDR3 has 12 residues. Germline assignment: CDR1 SEHNR and CDR2 FQNEAQ (reference sequence). The V and J ends lost 7 bases and 5 bases respectively, with 11 bases between them. The sample belongs to a study of T cells after yellow fever vaccination. Study-wide points: FACS-sorted repertoires might harbor abundant contaminating clonotypes from the bulk population.

The authors made TCR cDNA by 5'RACE template switching, adding a universal primer site and UMIs. TCRdb re-derived calls from the 5' RACE reads in MiXCR, one entry per CDR3 protein. The sample lists about 330,000 distinct CDR3 sequences; 4.1% were seen once. The source is a man between 18 and 35 years old who received the YFV17D yellow fever vaccine. Sequences were derived from PBMCs, sampled 5 days after the yellow fever booster vaccination. The V gene is TRBV7-9, the J gene TRBJ1-1; D is unresolved. The CDR3 region is CASNLGGTEAFF. The CDR3 DNA sequence: TGTGCCAGCAACTTGGGTGGGACTGAAGCTTTCTTT.